The sequence of this T cell receptor beta chain was determined in a study of blood T cells in healthy people across ages. Primers used in a second PCR of roughly 6 to 12 cycles were a sample-barcoded 5' primer and a J-beta primer mix. MiXCR was run by TCRdb on the 5' RACE reads, yielding one entry per CDR3 protein. In the table there are about 780,000 distinct CDR3 sequences, approximately 67% of which are singletons. To note about this clonotype: Its cognate antigen is unknown.

PBMCs numbering at least 6 million were isolated per sample. Findings and limits, study-wide: Versus aged donors, long-lived donors had higher diversity and more naive CD4+ cells. PBMCs went unsorted, and a conclusive naive versus antigen-experienced comparison was therefore prevented. Across the age range, TCR beta diversity per million T cells fell in a roughly linear way.

From germline, CDR1 is MRHNA and CDR2 SNTAGT. This CDR3 has 13 residues. Sequenced sample: blood. The TCR sequence derives from a man between 25 and 39 years old in good health. The V and J genes are TRBV6-4 and TRBJ2-7, with D hard to call. The J call is in doubt because the DNA end fits TRBJ2-5 better. The CDR3 DNA is TGTGCCAGCAGTGACTGGGTTGGGGAGACCCAGTACTTC. As protein: CASSDWVGETQYF.